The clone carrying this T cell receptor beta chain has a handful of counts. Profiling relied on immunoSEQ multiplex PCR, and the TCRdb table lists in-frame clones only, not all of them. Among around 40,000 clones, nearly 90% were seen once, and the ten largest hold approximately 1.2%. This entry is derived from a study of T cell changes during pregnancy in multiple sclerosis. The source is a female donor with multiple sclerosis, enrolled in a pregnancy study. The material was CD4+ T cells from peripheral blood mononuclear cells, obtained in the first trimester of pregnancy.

For the CDR3, the DNA is TGTGCCAGCAGTAGATCAGGGGGCACTGAAGCTTTCTTT. Translated: CASSRSGGTEAFF. The V call is TRBV25-1, the J call TRBJ1-1; 7 positions agree with TRBD1. The germline V gene has CDR1 MGHDK and CDR2 SYGVNS. The CDR3 is 13 amino acids. J gave up 4 bases and V 5 bases, and 4 bases lay outside the gene matches.